Presented here are 6 T cell receptor beta chains from one specimen sequenced in a study of CXCR3-negative and CXCR3-positive naive CD8 T cells. General study points: Higher TRB CDR3 hydrophobicity marked CXCR3-positive naive cells relative to CXCR3-negative naive cells.

For these TCRs, the target antigens are not known. UMI-labeled 5' RACE yielded the TRB cDNA libraries. TCRdb reprocessed the 5' RACE reads and keeps a single row for each CDR3 protein, giving no DNA. This sample's clone table lists over 100,000 distinct CDR3 sequences. Material: naive CXCR3+ CD8+ T cells from blood. The subset here: CD45RO-CCR7+CD27+CD95- naive CD8+ T cells expressing CXCR3 (TNR3+). The source is a human donor in good health. Some clones in this sample may be carry-over from other donors' samples.

This chain connects TRBV2 to TRBJ1-1. CDR1 and CDR2 (germline): SNHLY, FYNNEI. The CDR3 has 15 residues. This CDR3 is CASTAFGPPGTEAFF.

The V gene is TRBV12-3 or TRBV12-4, the J gene TRBJ2-1. This CDR3 has 15 residues. CDR3 loop: CASSLSGVRYNEQFF.

This chain links TRBV29-1 with TRBJ2-2; TCRdb designates TRBD2, a call that cannot be tested without DNA. The CDR3 extends over 17 amino acids. In germline, CDR1 is SQVTM, CDR2 ANQGSEA. CDR3 in amino acids: CSVEALAGGFGTGELFF.

The chain links TRBV20-1 to TRBJ2-7; TCRdb names TRBD1, which stays unverified in the absence of DNA. This CDR3 has 14 amino acids. Per the germline V gene, CDR1 is DFQATT and CDR2 is SNEGSKA (reference sequence). The CDR3 spells CSAWGEGATYEQYF.

The rearrangement links TRBV7-6 to TRBJ1-5; no DNA is available, so the TRBD1 call from TCRdb remains unchecked. The CDR3 is 16 amino acids. CDR1 is SGHVS, CDR2 FNYEAQ, per germline. CDR3: CASSFFRALGNQPQHF.

This chain connects TRBV7-9 to TRBJ2-1; TCRdb calls TRBD1, which cannot be checked without DNA. CDR3 length equals 15 residues. The germline gives CDR1 SEHNR, CDR2 FQNEAQ (reference sequence). CDR3: CASSSQDRDYNEQFF.